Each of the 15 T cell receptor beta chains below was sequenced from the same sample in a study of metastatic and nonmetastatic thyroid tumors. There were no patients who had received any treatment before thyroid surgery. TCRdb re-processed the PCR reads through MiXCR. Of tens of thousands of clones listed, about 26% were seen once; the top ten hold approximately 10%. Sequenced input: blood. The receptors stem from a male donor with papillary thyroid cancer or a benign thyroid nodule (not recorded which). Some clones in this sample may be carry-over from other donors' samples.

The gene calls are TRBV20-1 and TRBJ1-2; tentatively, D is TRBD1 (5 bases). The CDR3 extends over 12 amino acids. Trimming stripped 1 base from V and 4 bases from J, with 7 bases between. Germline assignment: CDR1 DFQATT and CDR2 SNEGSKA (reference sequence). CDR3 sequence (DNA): TGCAGTGCTAGAGGGCAGGGCTATGGCTACACCTTC. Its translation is CSARGQGYGYTF.

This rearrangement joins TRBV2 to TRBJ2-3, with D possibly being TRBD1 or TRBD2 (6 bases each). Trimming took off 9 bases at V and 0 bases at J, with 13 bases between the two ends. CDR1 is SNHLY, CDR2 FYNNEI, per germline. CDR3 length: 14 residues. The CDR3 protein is CASRPGASTDTQYF. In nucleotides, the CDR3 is TGTGCCAGTAGACCGGGGGCGAGCACAGATACGCAGTATTTT.

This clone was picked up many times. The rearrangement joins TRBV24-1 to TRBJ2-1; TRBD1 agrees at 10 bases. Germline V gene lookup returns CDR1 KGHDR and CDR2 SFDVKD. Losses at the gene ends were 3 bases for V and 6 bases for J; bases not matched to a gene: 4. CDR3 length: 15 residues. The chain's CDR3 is CATSDTRTGGNEQFF. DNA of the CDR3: TGTGCCACCAGTGATACCAGGACAGGGGGCAATGAGCAGTTCTTC.

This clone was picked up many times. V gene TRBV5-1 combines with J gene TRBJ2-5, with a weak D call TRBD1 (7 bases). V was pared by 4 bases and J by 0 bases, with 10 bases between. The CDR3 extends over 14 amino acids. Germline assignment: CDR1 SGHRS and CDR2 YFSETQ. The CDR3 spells CASSRGTDQETQYF. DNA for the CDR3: TGCGCCAGCAGCCGCGGGACAGACCAAGAGACCCAGTACTTC.

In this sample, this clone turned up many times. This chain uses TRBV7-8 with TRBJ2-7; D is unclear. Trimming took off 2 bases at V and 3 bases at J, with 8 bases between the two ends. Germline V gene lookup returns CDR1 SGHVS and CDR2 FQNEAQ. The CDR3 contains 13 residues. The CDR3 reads CASSLNRYYEQYF. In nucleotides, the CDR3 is TGTGCCAGCAGCTTAAACCGGTACTACGAGCAGTACTTC.

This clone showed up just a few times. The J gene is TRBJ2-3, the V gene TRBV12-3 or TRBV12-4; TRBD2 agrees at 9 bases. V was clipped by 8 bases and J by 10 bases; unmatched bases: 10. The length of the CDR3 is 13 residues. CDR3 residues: CASGGTAGGAQYF. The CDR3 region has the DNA TGTGCCAGCGGTGGAACTGCGGGAGGGGCGCAGTATTTT.

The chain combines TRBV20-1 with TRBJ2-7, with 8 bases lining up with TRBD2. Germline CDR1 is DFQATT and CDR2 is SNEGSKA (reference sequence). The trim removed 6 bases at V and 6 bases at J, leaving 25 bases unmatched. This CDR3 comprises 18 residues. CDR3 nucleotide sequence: TGCAGTGCAACCAACCCCGGGGGGGCGGGAGTGAGGCTTCGCGAGCAGTACTTC. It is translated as CSATNPGGAGVRLREQYF.

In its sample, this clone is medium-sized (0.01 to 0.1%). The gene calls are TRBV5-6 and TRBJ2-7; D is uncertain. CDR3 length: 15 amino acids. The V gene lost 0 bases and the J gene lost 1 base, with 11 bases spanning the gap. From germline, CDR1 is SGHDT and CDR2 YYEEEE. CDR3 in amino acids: CASSLVLESSYEQYF. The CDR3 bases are TGTGCCAGCAGCTTGGTTTTGGAATCATCCTACGAGCAGTACTTC.

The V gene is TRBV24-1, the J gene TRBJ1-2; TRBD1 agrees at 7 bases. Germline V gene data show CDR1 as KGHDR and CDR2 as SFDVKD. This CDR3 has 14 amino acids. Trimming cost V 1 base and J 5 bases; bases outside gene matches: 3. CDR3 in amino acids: CATSDLRQGYGYTF. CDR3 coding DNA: TGTGCCACCAGTGATTTACGACAGGGATATGGCTACACCTTC.

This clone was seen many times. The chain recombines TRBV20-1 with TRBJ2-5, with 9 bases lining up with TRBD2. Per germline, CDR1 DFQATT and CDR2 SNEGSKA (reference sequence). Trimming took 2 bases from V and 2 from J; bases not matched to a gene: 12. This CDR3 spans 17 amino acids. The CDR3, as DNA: TGCAGTGCTAGATCCCCGCCCGGTAGCGGGGGTCAAGAGACCCAGTACTTC. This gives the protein CSARSPPGSGGQETQYF.

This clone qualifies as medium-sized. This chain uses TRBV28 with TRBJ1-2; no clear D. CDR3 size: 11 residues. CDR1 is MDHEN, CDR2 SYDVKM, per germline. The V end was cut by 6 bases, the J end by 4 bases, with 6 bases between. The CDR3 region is CASSSRYGYTF. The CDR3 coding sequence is TGTGCCAGCAGCTCTCGCTATGGCTACACCTTC.

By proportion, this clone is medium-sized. The CDR3 region is CASSPEQLVRTDTQYF. CDR3 nucleotides: TGCGCCAGCAGCCCGGAACAATTAGTTCGCACAGATACGCAGTATTTT. The chain joins TRBV5-1 to TRBJ2-3; D is undetermined. CDR1 is SGHRS and CDR2 is YFSETQ in the germline V gene. The CDR3 runs to 16 residues. Trimming pared 4 bases from V and 1 base from J, leaving 16 bases between.

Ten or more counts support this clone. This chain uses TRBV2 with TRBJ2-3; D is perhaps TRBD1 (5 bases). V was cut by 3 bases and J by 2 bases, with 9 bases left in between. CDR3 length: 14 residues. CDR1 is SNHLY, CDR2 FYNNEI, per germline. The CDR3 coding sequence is TGTGCCAGCAGTGACAGGGTGATCACAGATACGCAGTATTTT. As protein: CASSDRVITDTQYF.

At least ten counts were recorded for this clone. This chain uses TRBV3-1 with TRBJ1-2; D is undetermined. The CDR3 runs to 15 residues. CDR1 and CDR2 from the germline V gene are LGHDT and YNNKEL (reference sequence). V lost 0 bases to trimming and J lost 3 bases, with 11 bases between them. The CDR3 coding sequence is TGTGCCAGCAGCCAAGAATCGGGGTCTCACTATGGCTACACCTTC. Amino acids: CASSQESGSHYGYTF.

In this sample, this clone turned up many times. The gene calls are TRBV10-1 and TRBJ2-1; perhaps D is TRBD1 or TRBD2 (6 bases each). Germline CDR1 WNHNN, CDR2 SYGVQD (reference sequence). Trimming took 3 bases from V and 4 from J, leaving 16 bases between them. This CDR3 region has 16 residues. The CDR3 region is CASSDFSGGLYNEQFF. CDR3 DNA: TGCGCCAGCAGTGATTTTTCCGGGGGCCTTTACAATGAGCAGTTCTTC.